This passage covers 13 T cell receptor beta chains from one sample sequenced in a study of blood T cell repertoires in COVID-19. The method was immunoSEQ multiplex PCR; TCRdb's version includes in-frame clones alone and lacks a portion of them. The sample gives 160,000 or so clones, about 86% of which show up once; 10% is in the top ten. Sequenced sample: peripheral blood. These receptor sequences come from a woman aged 70-85 years with COVID-19, enrolled during active disease.

The rearrangement joins TRBV2 to TRBJ1-2; TRBD1 might be the D (6 bases). Germline V gene sequence: CDR1 SNHLY, CDR2 FYNNEI. Trimming stripped 6 bases from V and 8 bases from J, with 16 bases between. The CDR3 is made up of 13 amino acids. CDR3 nucleotides: TGTGCCAGCAGGGCAGACAGGACTTGGGGCTACACCTTC. Translating it yields CASRADRTWGYTF.

The genes are TRBV6-5 and TRBJ1-1; 9 nucleotides align to TRBD1. The CDR3 runs to 15 residues. J gave up 0 bases and V 5 bases, and 4 bases lay outside the gene matches. The V gene's germline CDR1 is MNHEY and CDR2 SVGAGI. The CDR3 DNA reads as TGTGCCAGCAGTCCGGGACAGGGTTTGAACACTGAAGCTTTCTTT. It translates to CASSPGQGLNTEAFF.

V usage is TRBV3-1 (or the pseudogene TRBV3-2) and J usage is TRBJ1-6, with a tentative D call TRBD1 (6 bases). Trimming took off 6 bases at V and 0 bases at J, with 9 bases between the two ends. Germline V lookup: CDR1 LGHDT, CDR2 YNNKEL (reference sequence). The CDR3 spans 15 residues. CDR3 coding DNA: TGTGCCAGCAGTAGGGACAACTCCTATAATTCACCCCTCCACTTT. Its translation is CASSRDNSYNSPLHF.

The chain carries TRBV24-1 and TRBJ2-3; 11 bases line up with TRBD2. Germline V lookup: CDR1 KGHDR, CDR2 SFDVKD. The CDR3 is 13 residues long. V dropped 7 bases and J dropped 4; count of bases not matched to a gene: 0. The CDR3 DNA sequence: TGTGCCACCAGACTAGCGGGGGCAGATACGCAGTATTTT. Encoded protein: CATRLAGADTQYF.

This chain uses TRBV3-1 (or the pseudogene TRBV3-2) with TRBJ2-1, with 13 bases aligning to TRBD2. This CDR3 has 17 amino acids. Looked up from germline, CDR1 is LGHDT and CDR2 is YNNKEL (reference sequence). J was trimmed by 13 bases and V by 3 bases; bases with no gene match: 15. CDR3 protein: CASSQHRLAGGHRGQFF. CDR3 nucleotides: TGTGCCAGCAGCCAGCACCGACTAGCGGGGGGCCATCGGGGTCAGTTCTTC.

V is TRBV5-1 and J is TRBJ1-5; 7 bases line up with TRBD1. The trim removed 0 bases at V and 4 bases at J, leaving 4 bases unmatched. Germline V gene sequence: CDR1 SGHRS, CDR2 YFSETQ. The CDR3 totals 15 residues. DNA for the CDR3: TGCGCCAGCAGCTTGGAGGGACAGAGAAATCAGCCCCAGCATTTT. Its protein is CASSLEGQRNQPQHF.

This chain links TRBV5-1 with TRBJ2-7; 10 bases are a match to TRBD1. The CDR3 is 15 residues long. V shed 0 bases and J 5 bases; nucleotides not matched to a gene: 5. Germline CDR1 is SGHRS and CDR2 is YFSETQ. The CDR3 nucleotides read TGCGCCAGCAGCTTGGGGGACAGGGGCATCAACGAGCAGTACTTC. This translates into CASSLGDRGINEQYF.

In its sample, this clone was seen a few times. V and J are TRBV28 and TRBJ1-1; 9 bases fit TRBD1. In germline, CDR1 is MDHEN, CDR2 SYDVKM. This CDR3 contains 14 residues. With V trimmed by 6 bases and J by 6 bases, 8 bases remained unmatched. The CDR3 DNA follows: TGTGCCAGCAGGGATCCTGGGACAGGGTCTGAAGCTTTCTTT. Protein sequence: CASRDPGTGSEAFF. The full variable domain, its missing parts supplied by reference TRBV28 and TRBJ1-1, is DVKVTQSSRYLVKRTGEKVFLECVQDMDHENMFWYRQDPGLGLRLIYFSYDVKMKEKGDIPEGYSVSREKKERFSLILESASTNQTSMYLCASRDPGTGSEAFFGQGTRLTVV.

The rearrangement joins TRBV18 to TRBJ1-3; no reliable D call. The length of the CDR3 is 15 residues. Germline V gene data show CDR1 as KGHSH and CDR2 as LQKENI. Trimming left V 2 bases short and J 0 bases short, with 8 bases between. The CDR3 nucleotides read TGTGCCAGCTCACCAAGTCAGGACTCTGGAAACACCATATATTTT. It specifies CASSPSQDSGNTIYF.

CDR3 DNA sequence: TGCGCCAGCAGAATCTCTCGGGATACCTATGGCTACACCTTC. Residues: CASRISRDTYGYTF. V gene TRBV5-1 combines with J gene TRBJ1-2, with D unclear. V lost 5 bases to trimming and J lost 4 bases, with 15 bases between them. The CDR3 totals 14 residues. Germline CDR1 is SGHRS and CDR2 is YFSETQ.

The chain is built from TRBV30 and TRBJ2-5; weak D call: TRBD1 (6 bases). CDR3 size: 12 residues. The germline V gene encodes CDR1 GTSNPN and CDR2 SVGIG (reference sequence). V lost 7 bases and J 5 bases, leaving 14 bases between the germline ends. The CDR3: CALGPRGETQYF. In nucleotides, the CDR3 is TGTGCCTTGGGGCCCAGGGGTGAGACCCAGTACTTC.

The V call is TRBV9, the J call TRBJ2-2, with 8 bases fitting TRBD1. This CDR3 contains 16 residues. Germline CDR1 and CDR2: SGDLS and YYNGEE. Losses at the gene ends were 0 bases for V and 3 bases for J; bases not matched to a gene: 4. The CDR3: CASSVGRQGYTGELFF. The CDR3 coding sequence is TGTGCCAGCAGCGTAGGGAGACAGGGGTACACCGGGGAGCTGTTTTTT.

The V and J genes are TRBV7-9 and TRBJ2-1, with 10 bases that match TRBD2. This CDR3 has 14 amino acids. V lost 0 bases to trimming and J lost 10 bases; unmatched junction nucleotides: 3. Germline V gene data show CDR1 as SEHNR and CDR2 as FQNEAQ (reference sequence). The CDR3 region has the DNA TGTGCCAGCAGCTTAGCACTAGCGGGACGCGAGCAGTTCTTC. Amino acids: CASSLALAGREQFF.